The 21 T cell receptor beta chains below come from one sample, sequenced in a study of blood T cell repertoires in COVID-19. Sequencing used immunoSEQ multiplex PCR; TCRdb keeps in-frame clones, though not all of them. The table lists roughly 170,000 clones, 84% of them singletons. The sample comprised peripheral blood. These receptors originate from a man aged 40-49 years who had recovered from COVID-19.

V gene TRBV5-1 combines with J gene TRBJ2-5, with D possibly being TRBD1 (6 bases). The V and J ends lost 4 bases and 7 bases respectively, with 17 bases between them. From germline, CDR1 is SGHRS and CDR2 YFSETQ. This CDR3 region has 14 residues. CDR3 sequence reads: CASSAGQRGGTQYF. The CDR3 region has the DNA TGCGCCAGCAGCGCCGGACAGCGCGGCGGGACCCAGTACTTC.

This chain uses TRBV7-2 with TRBJ1-2; 11 bases align to TRBD1. Looked up from germline, CDR1 is SGHTA and CDR2 is FQGNSA. The CDR3 is 16 residues long. Unmatched junction bases numbered 9, after V lost 2 bases and J lost 7 bases. The CDR3 DNA sequence: TGTGCCAGCAGCTTATTTTGGACAGGGGGCCAGGGTGGCTACACCTTC. Translation gives CASSLFWTGGQGGYTF.

The rearrangement links TRBV20-1 to TRBJ2-7, with TRBD1 as a possible D gene (6 bases). Trimming cost V 3 bases and J 4 bases, with 19 bases left between them. This CDR3 spans 15 amino acids. The germline V gene has CDR1 DFQATT and CDR2 SNEGSKA (reference sequence). The CDR3 region is CSASPPGEGGYEQYF. CDR3 nucleotide sequence: TGCAGTGCTAGTCCCCCAGGGGAAGGGGGATACGAGCAGTACTTC.

This clone was observed a single time. The gene calls are TRBV12-3 or TRBV12-4 and TRBJ2-4, with D tentatively TRBD2 (5 bases). The length of the CDR3 is 12 residues. V gave up 6 bases and J gave up 7 bases, with 10 bases separating them. In DNA, the CDR3 is TGTGCCAGCAGAAGCGGTGGCAACATTCAGTACTTC. It codes for CASRSGGNIQYF.

This clone was seen only a few times. The V gene is TRBV7-2, the J gene TRBJ2-7, with D possibly TRBD1 on 5 matching bases. CDR1 is SGHTA and CDR2 is FQGNSA in the germline V gene. V was pared by 0 bases and J by 4 bases, with 7 bases between. The CDR3 loop spans 13 amino acids. The CDR3 DNA reads TGTGCCAGCAGCTTAGCGGGGCTATACGAGCAGTACTTC. This codes for CASSLAGLYEQYF.

This chain uses TRBV9 with TRBJ1-1; D remains ambiguous. CDR1 is SGDLS, CDR2 YYNGEE, per germline. The CDR3 consists of 16 residues. V lost 4 bases to trimming and J lost 0 bases, with 16 bases between them. The CDR3 loop is CASSPRSEPLNTEAFF. The CDR3 DNA sequence: TGTGCCAGCAGCCCCCGCAGCGAACCTTTGAACACTGAAGCTTTCTTT.

The chain uses TRBV19 and TRBJ2-7, with D possibly matching TRBD1 (5 bases). V was trimmed by 3 bases and J by 5 bases, leaving 8 bases between them. CDR1 and CDR2 (germline): LNHDA, SQIVND (reference sequence). The CDR3 is made up of 12 amino acids. CDR3 amino acids: CASSIPGNEQYF. For the CDR3, the DNA is TGTGCCAGTAGTATCCCAGGGAACGAGCAGTACTTC.

This rearrangement joins TRBV20-1 to TRBJ2-5; 7 nucleotides agree with TRBD2. CDR3 size: 14 residues. V trimming: 3 bases; J trimming: 7 bases; junction bases outside the gene matches: 11. Looked up from germline, CDR1 is DFQATT and CDR2 is SNEGSKA (reference sequence). The CDR3 loop reads CSASGGERDLTQYF. In DNA, the CDR3 is TGCAGTGCTAGTGGGGGGGAGAGGGACCTGACCCAGTACTTC.

This clone was picked up a small number of times. The rearrangement links TRBV5-5 to TRBJ2-5; 7 bases align to TRBD1. Germline assignment: CDR1 SGHKS and CDR2 YYEKEE (reference sequence). With 3 bases clipped from V and 5 bases from J, the junction kept 10 bases outside the gene matches. This CDR3 contains 15 residues. CDR3 amino acids: CASSSPTGSLETQYF. In nucleotides, the CDR3 is TGTGCCAGCAGCTCACCGACAGGGTCATTGGAGACCCAGTACTTC.

V gene TRBV30 combines with J gene TRBJ1-1; D is possibly TRBD1 (6 bases). V dropped 1 base and J dropped 5 bases, with 14 bases sitting between them. Germline lookup yields CDR1 GTSNPN and CDR2 SVGIG (reference sequence). The CDR3 is made up of 14 amino acids. The CDR3 DNA reads TGTGCCTGGAGTGGGGAAGGGGGAGATACTGAAGCTTTCTTT. This encodes CAWSGEGGDTEAFF.

The V gene is TRBV3-1 (or the pseudogene TRBV3-2), the J gene TRBJ1-6, with a tentative D call TRBD1 (6 bases). V was clipped by 4 bases and J by 5 bases, with 9 bases between them. This CDR3 contains 14 residues. Looked up from germline, CDR1 is LGHDT and CDR2 is YNNKEL (reference sequence). The CDR3 region has the DNA TGTGCCAGCAGCCTGGGGACACATAATTCACCCCTCCACTTT. Residues: CASSLGTHNSPLHF.

The V and J genes are TRBV2 and TRBJ1-2, with D possibly TRBD1 on 6 matching bases. V gave up 7 bases and J gave up 5 bases, with 14 bases separating them. The germline CDR1 and CDR2 sequences are SNHLY and FYNNEI. The CDR3 is made up of 13 amino acids. The CDR3 spells CASTGGPRYGYTF. As DNA, the CDR3 is TGTGCCAGCACCGGGGGGCCGAGATATGGCTACACCTTC.

CDR3 amino acids: CASSLLGGEEKLFF. The CDR3 bases are TGTGCCAGCAGCTTATTAGGGGGTGAGGAAAAACTGTTTTTT. The rearrangement uses TRBV11-2 and TRBJ1-4; possibly TRBD1 for D (6 bases). The CDR3 spans 14 residues. V lost 2 bases and J 8 bases, leaving 12 bases between the germline ends. Germline assignment: CDR1 SGHAT and CDR2 FQNNGV. Variable domain in full (rest from reference TRBV11-2 and TRBJ1-4): EAGVAQSPRYKIIEKRQSVAFWCNPISGHATLYWYQQILGQGPKLLIQFQNNGVVDDSQLPKDRFSAERLKGVDSTLKIQPAKLEDSAVYLCASSLLGGEEKLFFGSGTQLSVL.

The rearrangement links TRBV27 to TRBJ2-5, with 7 bases lining up with TRBD1. J lost 4 bases, V lost 5 bases, and 1 base had no gene match. The CDR3 length is 12 residues. Germline CDR1 MNHEY, CDR2 SMNVEV (reference sequence). The CDR3 DNA follows: TGTGCCAGCAGTACAGGGGTAGAGACCCAGTACTTC. It is translated as CASSTGVETQYF.

This chain connects TRBV6-6 to TRBJ1-2, with 7 bases aligning to TRBD1. This CDR3 has 13 amino acids. Germline lookup yields CDR1 MNHNY and CDR2 SVGAGI (reference sequence). Trimming cost V 4 bases and J 8 bases; bases outside gene matches: 7. For the CDR3, the DNA is TGTGCCAGCAGTTGGGTCACAGGGGAAGGCTACACCTTC. Translation gives CASSWVTGEGYTF.

The chain links TRBV5-1 to TRBJ2-6, with D perhaps TRBD1 (6 bases). The CDR3 sequence is 15 residues long. Germline-derived CDR1 and CDR2 are SGHRS and YFSETQ. V dropped 3 bases and J dropped 2 bases, with 9 bases sitting between them. The CDR3 loop is CASSSGDPGANVLTF. Written as DNA, the CDR3 is TGCGCCAGCAGCTCAGGGGATCCTGGGGCCAACGTCCTGACTTTC.

In its sample, this clone was seen once. The rearrangement links TRBV6-2 or TRBV6-3 to TRBJ2-3; 10 bases fit TRBD2. With 4 bases clipped from V and 7 bases from J, the junction kept 5 bases outside the gene matches. CDR1 and CDR2 from the germline V gene are MNHEY and SVGEGT. This CDR3 is 14 amino acids long. The DNA for the CDR3 is TGTGCCAGCAGTTTCGGAGCGGGAGGGAATACGCAGTATTTT. This gives the protein CASSFGAGGNTQYF.

The V gene is TRBV18, the J gene TRBJ1-3; 7 bases agree with TRBD1. The ends lost 2 bases at V and 0 bases at J; junction bases unmatched: 1. The CDR3 contains 15 residues. Looked up from germline, CDR1 is KGHSH and CDR2 is LQKENI. CDR3 loop: CASSPGQASGNTIYF. The CDR3 nucleotides read TGTGCCAGCTCACCAGGACAGGCCTCTGGAAACACCATATATTTT. Together with reference TRBV18 and TRBJ1-3, the CDR3 gives the full variable domain: NAGVMQNPRHLVRRRGQEARLRCSPMKGHSHVYWYRQLPEEGLKFMVYLQKENIIDESGMPKERFSAEFPKEGPSILRIQQVVRGDSAAYFCASSPGQASGNTIYFGEGSWLTVV.

The chain recombines TRBV19 with TRBJ2-2; 16 bases match TRBD2. V lost 3 bases to trimming and J lost 0 bases; unmatched junction nucleotides: 4. Germline V lookup: CDR1 LNHDA, CDR2 SQIVND (reference sequence). This CDR3 comprises 19 residues. The CDR3 DNA sequence: TGTGCCAGTAGTATCCCGGGACTAGCGGGAGGGCCGAACACCGGGGAGCTGTTTTTT. Translated, it gives CASSIPGLAGGPNTGELFF.

CDR3 in amino acids: CASSKGTGYEQYF. As DNA, the CDR3 is TGTGCCAGCAGCAAGGGGACAGGCTACGAGCAGTACTTC. V is TRBV7-8 and J is TRBJ2-7, with 8 positions matching TRBD1. CDR1 is SGHVS, CDR2 FQNEAQ, per germline. This CDR3 is built from 13 residues. V dropped 5 bases and J dropped 3; count of bases not matched to a gene: 3.

This chain uses TRBV28 with TRBJ1-2; TRBD1 agrees at 7 bases. In germline, CDR1 is MDHEN, CDR2 SYDVKM. The CDR3 is 13 amino acids. Trimming took 4 bases from V and 7 from J; bases not matched to a gene: 6. The CDR3 nucleotides are TGTGCCAGCAGTTCTCAGGGGGTAGCTGGCTACACCTTC. Translation gives CASSSQGVAGYTF.